The T cell receptor beta chain described here comes from a study of cytomegalovirus exposure and HLA in healthy donors. Study at large: The Caucasian-associated ancestry cluster contained 65% to 85% of the roughly 400 genotyped donors.

The PCR used 60 Vbeta and 13 Jbeta primers. TCRdb keeps only in-frame clones here, not all; method: immunoSEQ multiplex PCR. The table records some 90,000 clones, under 70% of them present only once. Donors had nominal health at sampling but likely had unrecorded immune exposures. In germline, CDR1 is WSHSY, CDR2 SAAADI. The V gene end was trimmed by 6 bases and the J gene end by 9 bases; junction bases not matched to a gene: 13. This CDR3 comprises 15 residues. Sequenced material: PBMCs. The V call is TRBV10-2, the J call TRBJ1-4; 7 bases are shared with TRBD1. The clonotype comes from a man in his forties or fifties in good health and CMV-seronegative. The DNA of the CDR3 is TGCGCCAGCAGCCACCTAGACAGGGAAATTAAAAAACTGTTTTTT. Translating it yields CASSHLDREIKKLFF.